A selection of T cell receptor beta chains follows, all from one sample in a study of blood T cell repertoires in COVID-19. The repertoire was sequenced with immunoSEQ multiplex PCR; TCRdb's copy has only in-frame clones and lacks some. This sample has around 26,000 clones, with 85% to 90% found just once. Source material: peripheral blood. These receptor sequences come from a man in his sixties or seventies with active COVID-19. Each CDR3 is given with its conserved first and last residue. Each record gives: V gene, J gene, CDR3 protein.

>TRBV9|TRBJ2-7
CASSPRDGSSYEQYF
>TRBV27|TRBJ2-7
CASIRLAGGLDEQYF
>TRBV6-5|TRBJ1-2
CASRWTGGFGYTF
>TRBV6-5|TRBJ1-6
CASSFGTYHSPLHF
>TRBV6-2/TRBV6-3|TRBJ2-1
CASSSQAGGSDEQFF
>TRBV5-4|TRBJ2-2
CASSWDRGTNTGELFF
>TRBV19|TRBJ1-1
CASSTTRGNTEAFF
>TRBV5-8|TRBJ2-1
CASSRITGVNEQFF
>TRBV11-3|TRBJ2-3
CASSVGGTDTQYF
>TRBV6-5|TRBJ1-6
CASSYSTGQGGSPLHF
>TRBV5-1|TRBJ2-2
CASSLLSGNTGELFF
>TRBV2|TRBJ2-3
CASLPGGPYLLSSDIHGTDTQYF
>TRBV19|TRBJ1-1
CAIGGSMNTEAFF
>TRBV24-1|TRBJ2-2
CATSETGKAGELFF
>TRBV7-3|TRBJ1-1
CASSHRVGVTEAFF
>TRBV5-5|TRBJ1-1
CASSLTGGGIEAFF